One sample yielded the 11 T cell receptor beta chains listed below, sequenced in a study of T cell responses to AZD1222 COVID-19 vaccine. Data came from immunoSEQ multiplex PCR; TCRdb stores just in-frame clones and leaves some out. The data hold about 150,000 clones, with 85% to 95% observed a single time. This specimen was peripheral blood, taken on day 0 of AZD1222 vaccination. The source is an adult in good health.

J is TRBJ1-2 and V is TRBV15, with D possibly being TRBD1 (6 bases). Trimming stripped 1 base from V and 2 bases from J, with 8 bases between. The CDR3 runs to 14 residues. Germline-derived CDR1 and CDR2 are LNHNV and YYDKDF (reference sequence). The CDR3 loop is CATSRGQANYGYTF. CDR3 coding DNA: TGTGCCACCAGCAGAGGACAGGCAAACTATGGCTACACCTTC.

This clone was observed a few times. The genes are TRBV19 and TRBJ1-1; possible D gene TRBD1, 6 bases. The germline V gene encodes CDR1 LNHDA and CDR2 SQIVND (reference sequence). CDR3 length: 14 amino acids. The ends were cut back, 6 bases at V and 1 base at J, with 12 bases in the middle. CDR3 DNA sequence: TGTGCCAGTAGGGGCCGGACAGAGAACACTGAAGCTTTCTTT. Translation: CASRGRTENTEAFF. Variable domain in full (rest from reference TRBV19 and TRBJ1-1): DGGITQSPKYLFRKEGQNVTLSCEQNLNHDAMYWYRQDPGQGLRLIYYSQIVNDFQKGDIAEGYSVSREKKESFPLTVTSAQKNPTAFYLCASRGRTENTEAFFGQGTRLTVV.

The chain links TRBV7-9 to TRBJ2-3, with D hard to call. CDR1 and CDR2 from the germline V gene are SEHNR and FQNEAQ (reference sequence). Deletions cut 1 base from V and 1 base from J, with 12 bases between. The CDR3 sequence is 16 residues long. The chain's CDR3 is CASSLVSMSGTDTQYF. CDR3 coding DNA: TGTGCCAGCAGCTTAGTTAGTATGTCCGGCACAGATACGCAGTATTTT.

V and J are TRBV9 and TRBJ1-4; D is possibly TRBD1 (6 bases). CDR3 length: 15 residues. The V end lost 3 bases, the J end lost 8 bases, and 17 bases lay between the germline ends. CDR1 and CDR2 from the germline V gene are SGDLS and YYNGEE. This CDR3 reads CASSGPQGFREKLFF. Here the CDR3 DNA reads TGTGCCAGCAGCGGACCACAGGGATTCAGGGAAAAACTGTTTTTT.

The chain couples TRBV30 to TRBJ2-7; D ambiguous. Germline V gene lookup returns CDR1 GTSNPN and CDR2 SVGIG (reference sequence). V was cut by 5 bases and J by 2 bases, with 19 bases left in between. This CDR3 has 15 residues. In DNA form, the CDR3 reads TGTGCCTGGGGTCCCGATGAGATACTAACCTACGAGCAGTACTTC. Encoded protein: CAWGPDEILTYEQYF. Looking up the rest from reference TRBV30 and TRBJ2-7 gives the full variable domain: SQTIHQWPATLVQPVGSPLSLECTVEGTSNPNLYWYRQAAGRGLQLLFYSVGIGQISSEVPQNLSASRPQDRQFILSSKKLLLSDSGFYLCAWGPDEILTYEQYFGPGTRLTVT.

This chain links TRBV28 with TRBJ1-2, with unresolved D. Trimming took 3 bases from V and 3 from J, leaving 8 bases between them. Germline V gene sequence: CDR1 MDHEN, CDR2 SYDVKM. The CDR3 is 13 residues long. CDR3 bases: TGTGCCAGCAGTTTTGACCGGTACTATGGCTACACCTTC. Translation gives CASSFDRYYGYTF.

This rearrangement joins TRBV7-9 to TRBJ2-1; D may be TRBD1 (6 bases). Germline lookup yields CDR1 SEHNR and CDR2 FQNEAQ (reference sequence). Deletions cut 1 base from V and 6 bases from J, with 13 bases between. This CDR3 has 15 amino acids. The CDR3 coding sequence is TGTGCCAGCAGCTTAGAGGCAGGGGATAGCAATGAGCAGTTCTTC. It is translated as CASSLEAGDSNEQFF.

The chain employs TRBV7-2 and TRBJ1-1; tentatively, D is TRBD1 (5 bases). The length of the CDR3 is 13 residues. Between the trimmed V and J ends, which lost 5 bases and 4 bases, there was a span of 11 bases. Germline assignment: CDR1 SGHTA and CDR2 FQGNSA. CDR3 sequence reads: CASSAGLPTEAFF. The CDR3 bases are TGTGCCAGCAGCGCAGGGCTTCCCACTGAAGCTTTCTTT.

This chain links TRBV4-1 with TRBJ2-1, with 8 positions matching TRBD2. The CDR3 has 15 amino acids. With 0 bases clipped from V and 7 bases from J, the junction kept 5 bases outside the gene matches. Germline V gene sequence: CDR1 MGHRA, CDR2 YSYEKL. CDR3 protein: CASSQDGTRTNEQFF. CDR3 nucleotide sequence: TGCGCCAGCAGCCAAGATGGGACTAGAACTAATGAGCAGTTCTTC.

This chain uses TRBV3-1 (or the pseudogene TRBV3-2) with TRBJ1-4; TRBD1 matches 8 bases. The CDR3 extends over 16 amino acids. J gave up 5 bases and V 5 bases, and 10 bases lay outside the gene matches. The germline V gene encodes CDR1 LGHDT and CDR2 YNNKEL (reference sequence). The CDR3 protein is CASSESGGMGNEKLFF. The CDR3 coding sequence is TGTGCCAGCAGCGAGTCAGGGGGCATGGGAAATGAAAAACTGTTTTTT.

V usage is TRBV7-2 and J usage is TRBJ2-7; the match to TRBD1 covers 9 bases. CDR3 length: 14 amino acids. V lost 5 bases and J lost 2; bases outside the gene matches: 4. Germline-derived CDR1 and CDR2 are SGHTA and FQGNSA. This CDR3 is CASSVTGGAYEQYF. The CDR3 coding sequence is TGTGCCAGCAGCGTTACAGGGGGCGCCTACGAGCAGTACTTC.